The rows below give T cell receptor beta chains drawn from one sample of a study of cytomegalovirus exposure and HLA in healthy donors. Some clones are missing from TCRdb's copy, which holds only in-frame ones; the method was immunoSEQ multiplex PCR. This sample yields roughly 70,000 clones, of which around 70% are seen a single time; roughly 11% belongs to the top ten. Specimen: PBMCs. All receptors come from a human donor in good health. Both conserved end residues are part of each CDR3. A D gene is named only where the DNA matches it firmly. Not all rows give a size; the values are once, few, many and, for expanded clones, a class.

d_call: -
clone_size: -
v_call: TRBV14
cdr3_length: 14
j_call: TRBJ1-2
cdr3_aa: CASSPRGFNYGYTF
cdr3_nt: TGTGCCAGCAGCCCGCGGGGGTTCAACTATGGCTACACCTTC

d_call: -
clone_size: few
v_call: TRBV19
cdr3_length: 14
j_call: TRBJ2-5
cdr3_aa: CASSTRGGRETQYF
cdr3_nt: TGTGCCAGTAGTACCCGGGGAGGTAGAGAGACCCAGTACTTC

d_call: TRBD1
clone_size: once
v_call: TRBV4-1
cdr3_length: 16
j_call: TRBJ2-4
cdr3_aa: CASSHTTGGTKNIQYF
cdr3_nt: TGCGCCAGCAGCCACACCACAGGGGGCACCAAAAACATTCAGTACTTC

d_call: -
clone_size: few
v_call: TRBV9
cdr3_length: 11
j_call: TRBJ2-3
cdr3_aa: CASSGRDTQYF
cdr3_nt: TGTGCCAGCAGCGGGAGGGATACGCAGTATTTT

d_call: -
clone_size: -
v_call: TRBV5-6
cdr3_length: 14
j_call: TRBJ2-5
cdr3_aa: CASSLAGEGETQYF
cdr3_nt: TGTGCCAGCAGCTTGGCCGGGGAAGGGGAGACCCAGTACTTC

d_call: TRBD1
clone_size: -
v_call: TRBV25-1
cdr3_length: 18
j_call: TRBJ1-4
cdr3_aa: CASSWGTGDSVTNEKLFF
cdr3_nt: TGTGCCAGCAGTTGGGGGACAGGAGATTCGGTAACTAATGAAAAACTGTTTTTT

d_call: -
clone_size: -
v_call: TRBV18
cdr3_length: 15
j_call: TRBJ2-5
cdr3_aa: CASSPVPGRQETQYF
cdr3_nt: TGTGCCAGCTCACCCGTACCGGGAAGACAAGAGACCCAGTACTTC

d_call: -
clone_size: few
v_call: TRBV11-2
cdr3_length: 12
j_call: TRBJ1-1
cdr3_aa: CASPLKGGKAFF
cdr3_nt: TGTGCCAGCCCTTTGAAGGGCGGGAAGGCTTTCTTT

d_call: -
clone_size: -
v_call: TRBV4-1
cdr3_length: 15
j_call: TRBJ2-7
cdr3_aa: CASSRVDTGSDEQYF
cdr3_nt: TGCGCCAGCAGCCGGGTTGACACAGGGTCAGACGAGCAGTACTTC

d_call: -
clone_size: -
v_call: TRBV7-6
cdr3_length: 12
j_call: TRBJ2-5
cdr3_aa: CASSRHSETQYF
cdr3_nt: TGTGCCAGCAGCCGCCATAGCGAGACCCAGTACTTC

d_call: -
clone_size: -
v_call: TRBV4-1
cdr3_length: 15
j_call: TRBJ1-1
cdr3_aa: CASSQDPGSETEAFF
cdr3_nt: TGCGCCAGCAGCCAAGATCCAGGGTCTGAAACTGAAGCTTTCTTT

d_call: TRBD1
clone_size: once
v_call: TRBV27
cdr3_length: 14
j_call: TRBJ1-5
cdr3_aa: CASKKGALNQPQHF
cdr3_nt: TGTGCCAGCAAAAAGGGGGCCCTAAATCAGCCCCAGCATTTT

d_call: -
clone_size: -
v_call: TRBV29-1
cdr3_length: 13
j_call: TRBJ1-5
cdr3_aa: CSTWTDSNQPQHF
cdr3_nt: TGCAGCACCTGGACAGATAGCAATCAGCCCCAGCATTTT

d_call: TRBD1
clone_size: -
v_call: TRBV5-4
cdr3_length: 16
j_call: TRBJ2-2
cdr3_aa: CASSLDRTGATGELFF
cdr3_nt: TGTGCCAGCAGCTTGGATCGGACAGGGGCCACCGGGGAGCTGTTTTTT

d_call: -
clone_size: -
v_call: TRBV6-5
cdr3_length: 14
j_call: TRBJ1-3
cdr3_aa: CASSLRGPGNTIYF
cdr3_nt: TGTGCCAGCAGCCTCAGGGGACCTGGAAACACCATATATTTT

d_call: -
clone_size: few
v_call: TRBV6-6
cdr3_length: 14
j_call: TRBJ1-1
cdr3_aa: CASSPRGEFTEAFF
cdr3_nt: TGTGCCAGCAGTCCCCGGGGGGAGTTCACTGAAGCTTTCTTT

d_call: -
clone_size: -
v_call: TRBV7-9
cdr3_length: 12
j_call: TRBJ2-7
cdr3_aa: CASSFQGYEQYF
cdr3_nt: TGTGCCAGCAGCTTCCAGGGTTACGAGCAGTACTTC

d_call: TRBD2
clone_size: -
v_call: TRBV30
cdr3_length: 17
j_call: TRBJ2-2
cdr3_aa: CAWSPPGGRGIVGELFF
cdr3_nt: TGTGCCTGGAGTCCCCCGGGGGGGAGGGGGATTGTAGGGGAGCTGTTTTTT

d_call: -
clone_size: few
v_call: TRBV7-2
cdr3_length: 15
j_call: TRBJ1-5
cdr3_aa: CASSLFGGSNQPQHF
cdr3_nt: TGTGCCAGCAGCTTATTTGGGGGCAGCAATCAGCCCCAGCATTTT

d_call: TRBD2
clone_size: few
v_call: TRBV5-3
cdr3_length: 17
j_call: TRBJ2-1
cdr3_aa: CARSLAGRAPRYNEQFF
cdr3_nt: TGTGCCAGAAGCTTGGCCGGGAGGGCCCCGCGATACAATGAGCAGTTCTTC

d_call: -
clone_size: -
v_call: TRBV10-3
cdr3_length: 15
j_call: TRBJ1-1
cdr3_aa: CAISVGGIFGTEAFF
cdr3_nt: TGTGCCATCAGTGTGGGGGGGATTTTTGGCACTGAAGCTTTCTTT

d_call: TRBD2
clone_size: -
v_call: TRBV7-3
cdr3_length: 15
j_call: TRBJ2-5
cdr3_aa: CASSSGTGLKETQYF
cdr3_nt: TGTGCCAGCAGCTCAGGCACGGGACTAAAAGAGACCCAGTACTTC

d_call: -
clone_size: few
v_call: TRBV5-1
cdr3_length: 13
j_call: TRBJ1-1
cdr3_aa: CASSQQPNTEAFF
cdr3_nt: TGCGCCAGCAGTCAACAGCCGAACACTGAAGCTTTCTTT

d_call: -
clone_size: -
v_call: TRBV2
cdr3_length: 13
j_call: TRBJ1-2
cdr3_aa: CASSEGGNYGYTF
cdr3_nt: TGTGCCAGCAGTGAAGGTGGCAACTATGGCTACACCTTC

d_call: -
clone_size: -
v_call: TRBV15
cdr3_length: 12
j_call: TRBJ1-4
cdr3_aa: CATSRDRQVLFF
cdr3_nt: TGTGCCACCAGCAGAGATCGGCAGGTACTGTTTTTT

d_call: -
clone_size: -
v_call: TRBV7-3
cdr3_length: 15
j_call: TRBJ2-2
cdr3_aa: CASSLRAANTGELFF
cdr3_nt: TGTGCCAGCAGCTTAAGGGCAGCGAACACCGGGGAGCTGTTTTTT

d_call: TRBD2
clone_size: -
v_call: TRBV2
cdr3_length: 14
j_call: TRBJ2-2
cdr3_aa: CASLLAGGTGELFF
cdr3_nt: TGTGCCAGCCTACTAGCGGGAGGGACCGGGGAGCTGTTTTTT

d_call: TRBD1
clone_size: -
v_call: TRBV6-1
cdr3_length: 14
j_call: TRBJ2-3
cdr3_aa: CASSRTGGTDTQYF
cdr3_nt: TGTGCCAGCAGTCGGACAGGGGGCACAGATACGCAGTATTTT

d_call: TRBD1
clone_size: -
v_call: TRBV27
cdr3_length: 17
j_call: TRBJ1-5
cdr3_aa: CASGNLGGAGGNQPQHF
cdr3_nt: TGTGCCAGCGGAAATCTAGGGGGCGCCGGGGGAAATCAGCCCCAGCATTTT

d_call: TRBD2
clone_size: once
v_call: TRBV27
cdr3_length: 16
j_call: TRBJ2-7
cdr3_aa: CASRAGTSGLNYEQYF
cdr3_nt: TGTGCCAGCCGCGCGGGGACTAGCGGGCTTAACTACGAGCAGTACTTC

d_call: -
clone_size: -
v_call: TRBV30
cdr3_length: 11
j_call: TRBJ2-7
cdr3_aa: CAWSPDSEQYF
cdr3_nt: TGTGCCTGGAGTCCGGACTCCGAGCAGTACTTC

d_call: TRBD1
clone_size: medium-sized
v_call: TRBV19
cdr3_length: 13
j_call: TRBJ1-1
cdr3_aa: CASGDRGYTEAFF
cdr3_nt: TGTGCCAGTGGGGACAGGGGCTACACTGAAGCTTTCTTT

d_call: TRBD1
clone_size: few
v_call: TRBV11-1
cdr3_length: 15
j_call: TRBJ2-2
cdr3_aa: CASSFRDRDTGELFF
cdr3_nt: TGTGCCAGCAGCTTTCGGGACAGGGACACCGGGGAGCTGTTTTTT

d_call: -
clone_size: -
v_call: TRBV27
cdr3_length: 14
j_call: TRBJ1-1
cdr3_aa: CASSLRVQGTEAFF
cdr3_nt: TGTGCCAGCAGTTTACGGGTTCAAGGCACTGAAGCTTTCTTT

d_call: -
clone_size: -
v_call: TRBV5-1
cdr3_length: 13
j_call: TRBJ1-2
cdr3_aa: CASSFDRIYGYTF
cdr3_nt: TGCGCCAGCAGCTTTGACAGAATCTATGGCTACACCTTC

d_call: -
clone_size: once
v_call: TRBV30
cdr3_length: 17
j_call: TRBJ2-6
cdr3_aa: CAWGHRSLISGANVLTF
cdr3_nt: TGTGCCTGGGGCCACAGGTCTCTTATCTCTGGGGCCAACGTCCTGACTTTC

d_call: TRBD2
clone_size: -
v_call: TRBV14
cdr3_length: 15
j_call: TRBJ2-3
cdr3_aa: CASSPGTSVTDTQYF
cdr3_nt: TGTGCCAGCAGCCCCGGGACTAGCGTTACAGATACGCAGTATTTT

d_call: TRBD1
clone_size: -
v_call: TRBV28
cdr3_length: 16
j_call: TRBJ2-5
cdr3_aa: CASSFGFQGAQETQYF
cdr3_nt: TGTGCCAGCAGTTTCGGGTTCCAGGGGGCACAAGAGACCCAGTACTTC

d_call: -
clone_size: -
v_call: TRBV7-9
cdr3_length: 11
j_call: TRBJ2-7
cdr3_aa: CASRQGYEQYF
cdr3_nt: TGTGCCAGCCGGCAGGGATACGAGCAGTACTTC

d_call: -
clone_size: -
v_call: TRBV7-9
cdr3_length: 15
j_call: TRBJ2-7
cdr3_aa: CASSQLASVTYEQYF
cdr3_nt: TGTGCCAGCAGCCAGCTGGCTAGCGTAACCTACGAGCAGTACTTC

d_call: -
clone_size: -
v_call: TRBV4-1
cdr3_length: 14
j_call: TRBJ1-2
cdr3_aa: CASSQEEVSYGYTF
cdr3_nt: TGCGCCAGCAGCCAAGAAGAGGTTTCCTATGGCTACACCTTC

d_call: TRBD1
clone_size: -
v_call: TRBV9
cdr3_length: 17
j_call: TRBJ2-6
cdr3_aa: CASSEGQGISGANVLTF
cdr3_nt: TGTGCCAGCAGCGAGGGACAGGGAATCTCTGGGGCCAACGTCCTGACTTTC